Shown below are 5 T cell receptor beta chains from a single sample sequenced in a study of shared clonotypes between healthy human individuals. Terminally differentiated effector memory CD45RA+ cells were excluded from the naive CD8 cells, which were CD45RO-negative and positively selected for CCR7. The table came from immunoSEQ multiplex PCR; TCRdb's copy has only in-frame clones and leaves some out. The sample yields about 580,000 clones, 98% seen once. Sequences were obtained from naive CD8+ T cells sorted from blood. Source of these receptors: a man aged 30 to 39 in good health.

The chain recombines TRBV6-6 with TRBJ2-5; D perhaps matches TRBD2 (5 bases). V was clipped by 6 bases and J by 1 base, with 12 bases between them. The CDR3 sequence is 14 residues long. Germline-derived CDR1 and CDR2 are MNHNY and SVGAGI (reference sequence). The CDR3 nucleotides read TGTGCCAGCAGGCCCAGAGGGAGCCAAGAGACCCAGTACTTC. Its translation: CASRPRGSQETQYF.

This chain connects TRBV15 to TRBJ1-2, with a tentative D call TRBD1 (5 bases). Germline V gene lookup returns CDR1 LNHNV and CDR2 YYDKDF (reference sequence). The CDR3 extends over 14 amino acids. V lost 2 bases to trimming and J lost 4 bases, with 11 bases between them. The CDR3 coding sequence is TGTGCCACCAGCAGACGGGACGGGGCCTATGGCTACACCTTC. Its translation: CATSRRDGAYGYTF.

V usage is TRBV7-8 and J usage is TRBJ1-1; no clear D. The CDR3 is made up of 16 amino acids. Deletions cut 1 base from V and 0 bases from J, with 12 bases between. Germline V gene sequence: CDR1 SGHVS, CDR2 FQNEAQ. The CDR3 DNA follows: TGTGCCAGCAGCTTAGTTTCCCTACGGATGAACACTGAAGCTTTCTTT. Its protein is CASSLVSLRMNTEAFF.

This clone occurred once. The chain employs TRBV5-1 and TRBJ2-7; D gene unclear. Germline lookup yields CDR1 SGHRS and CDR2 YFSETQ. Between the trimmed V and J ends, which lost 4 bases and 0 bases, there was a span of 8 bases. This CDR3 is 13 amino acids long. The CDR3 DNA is TGCGCCAGCAGCGCGGTCAACTCCTACGAGCAGTACTTC. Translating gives CASSAVNSYEQYF.

The DNA for the CDR3 is TGTGCCAGCAGTTCTTTATTGGGACAGGCGACCTACGAGCAGTACTTC. Protein product: CASSSLLGQATYEQYF. This chain uses TRBV27 with TRBJ2-7; 8 bases align to TRBD1. There are 16 residues in the CDR3. Germline CDR1 and CDR2: MNHEY and SMNVEV (reference sequence). Trimming cost V 4 bases and J 2 bases; bases outside gene matches: 10.